This TCR beta chain emerged from a study of cytomegalovirus exposure and HLA in healthy donors. Germline CDR1 reads MDHEN; CDR2 reads SYDVKM. This CDR3 region has 15 residues. The V gene end was trimmed by 7 bases and the J gene end by 14 bases; junction bases not matched to a gene: 14. Primers: 60 Vbeta forward and 13 Jbeta reverse. Generated by immunoSEQ multiplex PCR, the TCRdb table keeps only in-frame clones and is missing some. Here the sample spans about 190,000 clones, roughly four fifths being singletons. This sequence originates from a woman in her 30s in good health and CMV-seropositive. The sequenced sample was PBMCs. The chain recombines TRBV28 with TRBJ2-1; 13 bases align to TRBD2. The CDR3 DNA reads as TGTGCCAGCACCTTACTAGCGGGAGGGCTTAGTAGGAAGTTCTTC. Encoded protein: CASTLLAGGLSRKFF.